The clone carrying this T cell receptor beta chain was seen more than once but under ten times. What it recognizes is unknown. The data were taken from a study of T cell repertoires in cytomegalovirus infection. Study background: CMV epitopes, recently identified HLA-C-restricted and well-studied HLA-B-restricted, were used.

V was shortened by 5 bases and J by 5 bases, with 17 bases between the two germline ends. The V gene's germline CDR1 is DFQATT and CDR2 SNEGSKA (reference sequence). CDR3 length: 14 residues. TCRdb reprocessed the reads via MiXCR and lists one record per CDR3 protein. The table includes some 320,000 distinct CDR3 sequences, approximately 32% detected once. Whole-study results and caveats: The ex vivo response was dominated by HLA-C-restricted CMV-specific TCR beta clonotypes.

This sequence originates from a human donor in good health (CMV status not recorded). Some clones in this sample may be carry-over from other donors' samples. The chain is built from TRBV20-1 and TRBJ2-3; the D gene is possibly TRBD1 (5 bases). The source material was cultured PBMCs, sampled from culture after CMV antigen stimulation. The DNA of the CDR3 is TGCAGTGCTGCTGGACACCTAACGATAGATACGCAGTATTTT. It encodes CSAAGHLTIDTQYF.